A single T cell receptor beta chain is shown here with its context. Its target antigen remains unknown. No much larger clone exists at a distance of one base, and base qualities are not known. This record comes from a study of shared clonotypes between healthy human individuals (dated by TCRdb to 2019 to 2021). Regarding the complete study: The cohort comprised two women and a few men aged 18 to 49 years. For each donor, CD4 naive and CD4 memory were each given three plates, CD8 naive was given two plates, and CD8 memory was given one plate. Blood TCR repertoires of four to six healthy adults were deeply sequenced to estimate repertoire size and the extent of clonotype sharing between individuals. Different laboratories and diverse techniques were used to prepare libraries and sequence TCR repertoires, to increase sequencing depth and limit assay-specific biases. Between about 0.8 and 8.9 billion PBMCs per donor were obtained by leukapheresis. Study-wide conclusions, independent of this receptor: Sampling was restricted to blood, and TCR repertoires in tissue are likely to differ from TCR repertoires in blood. Incomplete sequencing was indicated by rarefaction of sorted-subset datasets, despite the large sequencing depth. Based on pairwise subsampling, the degree of clonotype sharing among donors was expected to be affected by sequencing depth. The small number of donors limited the genetic and exposure-history diversity represented. When a few donors were compared, the shared fraction of clonotypes was around 4.6% for naive CD4, more than 3% for naive CD8, roughly 2.5% for memory CD4, and roughly 0.43% for memory CD8. Naive subsets generally had larger estimated clonotype richness than memory subsets. Compared with non-shared clonotypes, clonotypes shared by all four sorted-subset donors had higher generation probabilities.

Donors were healthy HIV-negative adults with no recently reported acute infections or vaccinations. Every donor was a Caucasian adult residing in Nashville, Tennessee, USA. Magnetic negative selection was used to enrich CD4+ T cells, after which naive cells were positively selected on CD45RA and the negative fraction became the memory subset. Blood was obtained by leukapheresis, after which PBMCs were separated by Ficoll-Histopaque density gradient centrifugation and cryopreserved in liquid nitrogen vapor phase. Purity and quantity of every magnetically sorted T cell population were checked by analytical flow cytometry. Genomic DNA was isolated from every sorted fraction and measured by UV absorbance on a Nanodrop 2000c. CDR1 and CDR2, looked up from the germline V gene, are SGDLS and YYNGEE. V is pruned by 4 bases and J by 5 bases, leaving 8 bases of the junction without a gene match. The CDR3 sequence holds 15 residues, the cysteine and phenylalanine included. CDR3 DNA only is kept here, 45 bases in frame from base 1.

TCR CDR3 regions were amplified from genomic DNA by multiplex PCR using the deep immunoSEQ assay. Extracted genomic DNA from each cell subset was spread evenly across all wells of several immunoSEQ 96-well plates, with each plate serving as a replicate. For sorted subsets, approximately 190 ng of genomic DNA, equivalent to some 30,000 T cell genomes, went into each replicate PCR. The purified libraries were quantified using a Qubit 3.0 fluorometer, sized with a Bioanalyzer 2100, and then quantified again using the KAPA Library Quantification kit. Each immunoSEQ 96-well plate was sequenced on its own single-read 150-cycle Illumina NextSeq 550 flow cell. Per the authors' processing: Because only junctional sequences without quality scores were contained in the immunoSEQ output, filtering matching that applied to full-length reads could not be performed. Sequences were annotated with PyIR, a Python wrapper for IgBLAST v1.9, using IMGT germline references to assign V/J genes and CDR3. Reads with weak V/J assignments (E-value above 1e-6), missing CDR3, stop codons, out-of-frame junctions, or ambiguous translated residues were removed. A V3J clonotype was defined by an identical inferred V gene, J gene, and CDR3 amino acid sequence. Percentage overlap between repertoires was calculated by dividing the number of shared unique clonotypes by the size of the smaller repertoire. Three approaches were used to assess repertoire richness: RTK rarefaction, the Chao1 estimator, and Recon v2.1 estimates of unobserved clonotypes. For all TCRbeta clonotypes obtained by the gDNA method from a few donors, generation probabilities were computed with OLGA. TCRdb retrieved this table from immuneACCESS and kept in-frame rearrangements only. Not all clones are present; in checked studies, unresolved V genes account for under half, and no reason is known for the remainder. The V and J calls and clone size were taken over from that table, and D and trimming were inferred from the DNA. The sample data list around 700,000 clones, and roughly 70% of these were observed just once. The top ten clones comprise about 2% of the sample.

The sequencing sample was made of memory CD4+ T cells sorted from blood. The cell subset or site label for this specimen denotes: CD45RA-negative fraction. The TCR originated in a woman aged 30 to 39 in good health. The V and J genes are TRBV9 and TRBJ1-4, with 7 bases aligning to TRBD1. The CDR3 protein is CASSPGTVGNEKLFF. The bases read TGTGCCAGCAGCCCTGGGACAGTGGGAAATGAAAAACTGTTTTTT.